Here is one T cell receptor (beta chain) with its context. This table comes from immunoSEQ multiplex PCR, and its TCRdb copy is limited to in-frame clones, with some not included. The repertoire holds 68,000 or so clones, with around 90% as singletons. This sample is part of a study of lymphopenia after photon versus proton radiotherapy. CDR1 and CDR2 from the germline V gene are SGHNT and YYREEE (reference sequence). J gave up 5 bases and V 3 bases, and 8 bases lay outside the gene matches. This CDR3 is 15 amino acids long. This specimen consisted of peripheral blood, obtained from a patient treated with photon-based radiotherapy. The gene calls are TRBV5-4 and TRBJ2-5; 9 nucleotides align to TRBD2. This receptor was obtained from a woman in her sixties or seventies with pancreatic cancer. The CDR3 here is CASSSLLAGLETQYF. Written as DNA, the CDR3 is TGTGCCAGCAGCTCCTTGCTAGCGGGATTGGAGACCCAGTACTTC.